This T cell receptor (beta chain) was recovered during a study of blood T cell repertoires in COVID-19. Across the whole study: Acute and convalescent COVID-19 samples came from the United States, Italy and Spain. T cells, B-cell-depleted T cells, or PBMCs supplied cDNA or gDNA.

The CDR3 runs 15 residues. From germline, CDR1 is PRHDT and CDR2 FYEKMQ (reference sequence). V was trimmed by 3 bases and J by 1 base, leaving 12 bases between them. In the original analysis: Reference gene primer amplification gave estimated nucleated cell counts. Assay: immunoSEQ multiplex PCR; the TCRdb copy retains only in-frame clones and omits some. That table furnishes V, J and clone size, whereas the DNA furnished D and trimming. The table has approximately 380,000 clones, 70% to 90% seen once. V usage is TRBV13 and J usage is TRBJ1-2; maybe TRBD1 (6 bases). The clonotype originates from a woman between 18 and 30 years old who had recovered from COVID-19. Sequencing was carried out using PBMCs or T cells enriched from blood (not recorded which). CDR3 coding DNA: TGTGCCAGCAGCTTCGGACAGCCTTTTAACTATGGCTACACCTTC. It yields the protein CASSFGQPFNYGYTF.